This T cell receptor (beta chain) was captured in a study of shared clonotypes between healthy human individuals. CDR3 length: 18 residues. CDR1 and CDR2 from the germline V gene are SGHNT and YYREEE (reference sequence). V lost 4 bases to trimming and J lost 3 bases; unmatched junction nucleotides: 9. The run depth of the assay was deep. As handled by the study authors: ImmunoSEQ output held junction-only sequences without quality scores, so filtering differed. Produced via immunoSEQ multiplex PCR; TCRdb's table is partial and in-frame only. V, J and clone size are taken as reported in that table, and D and trimming were inferred from the DNA itself. There are hundreds of thousands of clones in the sample; around 75% occur only once, and about 13% lies in the top ten.

The V call is TRBV5-4, the J call TRBJ2-1; 14 bases are a match to TRBD2. Sequenced sample: PBMCs. This TCR derives from a woman aged 40 to 50 in good health. Some clones in this sample may be carry-over from other donors' samples. CDR3 region: CASSLGGLAGVGYNEQFF. The CDR3 DNA reads as TGTGCCAGCAGCCTAGGGGGACTAGCGGGAGTGGGCTACAATGAGCAGTTCTTC.